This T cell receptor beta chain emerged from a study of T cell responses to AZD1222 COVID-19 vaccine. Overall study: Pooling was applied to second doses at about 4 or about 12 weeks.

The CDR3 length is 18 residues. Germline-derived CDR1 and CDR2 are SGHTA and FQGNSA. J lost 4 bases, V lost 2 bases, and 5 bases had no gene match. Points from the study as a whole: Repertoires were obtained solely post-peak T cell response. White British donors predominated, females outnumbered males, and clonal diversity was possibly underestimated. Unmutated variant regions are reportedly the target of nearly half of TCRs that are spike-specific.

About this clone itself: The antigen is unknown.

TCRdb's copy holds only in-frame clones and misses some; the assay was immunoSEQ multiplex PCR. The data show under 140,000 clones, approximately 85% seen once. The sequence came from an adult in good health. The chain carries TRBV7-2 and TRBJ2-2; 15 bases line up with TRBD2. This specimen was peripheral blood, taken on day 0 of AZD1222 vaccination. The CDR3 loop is CASSLKGTSGGSTGELFF. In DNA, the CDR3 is TGTGCCAGCAGCTTAAAAGGGACTAGCGGGGGGAGCACCGGGGAGCTGTTTTTT.